A selection of T cell receptor beta chains follows, all from one sample in a study of blood T cell repertoires in COVID-19. Here immunoSEQ multiplex PCR was the method, and the copy in TCRdb shows in-frame clones only, minus some. Of about 180,000 clones in the sample, approximately 83% are singletons; the top ten hold 1.5%. The sequenced sample consisted of peripheral blood. The receptors here all came from a human donor in a cohort sampled during active COVID-19. Each CDR3 is given with its conserved first and last residue.

V	J	CDR3
TRBV9	TRBJ2-1	CASSVGLAEYNEQFF
TRBV19	TRBJ2-7	CASSIWAGNEQYF
TRBV9	TRBJ2-7	CASSVGGFATPSYEQYF
TRBV3-1/TRBV3-2	TRBJ2-1	CASSQEVGALTYNEQFF
TRBV21-1	TRBJ2-1	CASRVGGQTSYNEQFF
TRBV24-1	TRBJ2-3	CATSEIRGSTDTQYF
TRBV21-1	TRBJ2-7	CASSPKQGYEQYF
TRBV27	TRBJ2-7	CASSSGSERIYEQYF
TRBV7-3	TRBJ2-5	CASSWGPPSSGGLQETQYF
TRBV4-2	TRBJ2-3	CASRPGLAGSTDTQYF
TRBV7-2	TRBJ1-2	CASSLPGSYTF
TRBV6-5	TRBJ2-7	CATTDSTTYEQYF
TRBV5-5	TRBJ1-2	CASSLAKGQDYGYTF
TRBV5-4	TRBJ1-1	CASKAGGSGNTEAFF
TRBV12-3/TRBV12-4	TRBJ2-5	CASSLYQGETQYF
TRBV5-4	TRBJ2-7	CASSYRGGGYEQYF
TRBV11-2	TRBJ1-1	CASSPSPGQRNTEAFF
TRBV9	TRBJ2-6	CASSGYSGANVLTF
TRBV7-9	TRBJ1-1	CASSLQGRDEAFF
TRBV19	TRBJ1-2	CASTPGTDRNGYTF
TRBV2	TRBJ2-5	CASSYRDSGTQYF
TRBV4-1	TRBJ1-3	CASSQWASGNTIYF
TRBV10-2	TRBJ1-1	CASRNREGTEAFF
TRBV5-5	TRBJ1-5	CASSLAQGNQPQHF
TRBV27	TRBJ1-5	CASSLQVGQPQHF
TRBV18	TRBJ1-6	CASSLQDGSPLHF
TRBV6-5	TRBJ2-7	CASSRAQGGSYEQYF
TRBV7-3	TRBJ2-3	CASSSTGGYTDTQYF
TRBV19	TRBJ2-5	CASRVQGGRETQYF
TRBV12-3/TRBV12-4	TRBJ2-1	CASSLQGIEQFF
TRBV5-1	TRBJ2-5	CASSLAQETQYF
TRBV7-9	TRBJ2-3	CASSRLWDTQYF
TRBV10-1	TRBJ1-4	CASSPGQGPPYEKLFF
TRBV5-1	TRBJ1-3	CASSPGEAGNTIYF
TRBV24-1	TRBJ2-5	CATSVSGTKTQYF
TRBV7-3	TRBJ1-1	CASSLDTDTEAFF
TRBV6-5	TRBJ2-7	CASSKNGLAGGEQYF